Below, 3 T cell receptor beta chains from the same sample are listed, as sequenced in a study of neurological immune-mediated disorders. TCRdb independently ran MiXCR on the 5' RACE reads; one entry per CDR3 protein. The profile shows approximately 65,000 distinct CDR3 sequences, approximately 5.3% of them singletons. The sample was PBMCs. The source is a human donor with multiple sclerosis. The donor label of this sample is uncertain.

This clonotype was picked up many times. The chain is built from TRBV20-1 and TRBJ2-3; a possible D gene is TRBD2 (7 bases). V was clipped by 5 bases and J by 1 base, with 16 bases between them. This CDR3 contains 15 residues. CDR1 is DFQATT and CDR2 is SNEGSKA in the germline V gene (reference sequence). For the CDR3, the DNA is TGCAGTGCTTCCGAGGCGGGGGCTGGCACAGATACGCAGTATTTT. Encoded protein: CSASEAGAGTDTQYF.

In its sample, this clonotype was seen many times. The gene calls are TRBV20-1 and TRBJ2-1; 12 bases agree with TRBD2. V lost 8 bases, J lost 9 bases, and 11 bases stayed unmatched. Germline CDR1 and CDR2: DFQATT and SNEGSKA (reference sequence). The CDR3 length is 14 residues. The CDR3 nucleotides read TGCAGTCCTCCTCCTAGCGGGGGGGCTGGTGAGCAGTTCTTC. Its translation is CSPPPSGGAGEQFF.

This clonotype was seen a few times. One base away lies a much larger clone, so this may be a sequencing read error. J is TRBJ2-2 and V is TRBV5-5; D gene ambiguous. Germline V gene data show CDR1 as SGHKS and CDR2 as YYEKEE (reference sequence). The CDR3 runs to 12 residues. The CDR3 DNA reads TGTACCAGCCCACAGTTAACCGGGGAGCTGTTTTTT. Encoded protein: CTSPQLTGELFF. The full variable domain, in which reference TRBV5-5 and TRBJ2-2 provide the parts outside the CDR3, is DAGVTQSPTHLIKTRGQQVTLRCSPISGHKSVSWYQQVLGQGPQFIFQYYEKEERGRGNFPDRFSARQFPNYSSELNVNALLLGDSALYLCTSPQLTGELFFGEGSRLTVL.